This is a list of T cell receptor beta chains from one sample in a study of shared clonotypes between healthy human individuals. Measured with immunoSEQ multiplex PCR; TCRdb has only the in-frame clones, and not every one. The repertoire includes 400,000 to 550,000 clones, approximately 79% of them detected once, and 9.5% to 15% sits in the top ten. Sequencing was performed on PBMCs. The receptors derive from a woman in her 40s in good health. Some clones in this sample may be carry-over from other donors' samples. The CDR3 runs from the conserved cysteine through the conserved F or W. A D gene is named only where the DNA matches it firmly. Size is omitted from some rows. Given values are once, few, many or a class for expanded clones.

d_call,v_call,j_call,clone_size,cdr3_aa,cdr3_nt
-,TRBV27,TRBJ2-2,once,CASSLYSGRSNTGELFF,TGTGCCAGCAGTTTATATTCGGGCAGATCGAACACCGGGGAGCTGTTTTTT
TRBD2,TRBV10-3,TRBJ2-1,-,CAISGGSRSSEQFF,TGTGCCATCAGTGGCGGGAGTCGGTCCAGTGAGCAGTTCTTC
TRBD1,TRBV7-6,TRBJ2-7,-,CASSLLTGGGEQYF,TGTGCCAGCAGCTTACTGACAGGGGGGGGCGAGCAGTACTTC
-,TRBV28,TRBJ2-7,-,CASSSAGTTYEQYF,TGTGCCAGCAGTTCCGCCGGGACAACCTACGAGCAGTACTTC
TRBD1,TRBV27,TRBJ2-7,-,CASSLLGTDEQYF,TGTGCCAGCAGTTTATTGGGGACAGACGAGCAGTACTTC
TRBD1,TRBV19,TRBJ1-2,-,CASSIPGTGDYGYTF,TGTGCCAGTAGTATTCCCGGGACAGGGGACTATGGCTACACCTTC
-,TRBV28,TRBJ2-7,-,CASSLVGARHEQYF,TGTGCCAGCAGTTTAGTGGGGGCGCGACACGAGCAGTACTTC
-,TRBV4-2,TRBJ2-7,-,CASSQDVGVREQYF,TGTGCCAGCAGCCAAGACGTTGGAGTTCGGGAGCAGTACTTC
TRBD1,TRBV5-1,TRBJ1-2,-,CASSPGQASYGYTF,TGCGCCAGCAGCCCGGGACAGGCGAGCTATGGCTACACCTTC
-,TRBV18,TRBJ2-3,few,CASSPSTDTQYF,TGTGCCAGCTCCCCTAGCACAGATACGCAGTATTTT
TRBD1,TRBV10-3,TRBJ1-1,-,CAISLDRLNTEAFF,TGTGCCATCAGTCTGGACAGGTTGAACACTGAAGCTTTCTTT
-,TRBV7-2,TRBJ2-2,-,CASSISGRLNTGELFF,TGTGCCAGCAGCATCTCGGGACGCCTCAACACCGGGGAGCTGTTTTTT
-,TRBV27,TRBJ1-5,-,CASRPARGAQHF,TGTGCCAGCAGACCGGCCCGAGGGGCCCAGCATTTT
-,TRBV10-3,TRBJ2-3,-,CAISESEGTQYF,TGTGCCATCAGTGAGTCCGAAGGTACGCAGTATTTT
TRBD2,TRBV15,TRBJ2-7,once,CATSRTSGRAGRYEQYF,TGTGCCACCAGCAGGACTAGCGGGAGGGCCGGACGCTACGAGCAGTACTTC
-,TRBV20-1,TRBJ2-1,-,CSATEGHEQFF,TGCAGTGCTACAGAGGGCCATGAGCAGTTCTTC
TRBD1,TRBV7-7,TRBJ2-1,-,CAVRRQGYNEQFF,TGTGCTGTCCGGCGACAGGGGTACAATGAGCAGTTCTTC
-,TRBV4-2,TRBJ2-3,-,CASSQEVGLGGTDTQYF,TGTGCCAGCAGCCAAGAAGTGGGCCTGGGGGGCACAGATACGCAGTATTTT